This TCR beta chain was documented in a study of blood T cell repertoires in COVID-19. TCRdb keeps only in-frame clones here, not all; method: immunoSEQ multiplex PCR. Of 350,000 to 400,000 clones in the sample, under 90% are singletons; the top ten hold 1.7%. Deletions cut 1 base from V and 6 bases from J, with 8 bases between. CDR3 length equals 13 residues. The V gene's germline CDR1 is SGHTA and CDR2 FQGTGA. Source material: PBMCs or T cells enriched from blood (not recorded which). This chain links TRBV7-3 with TRBJ2-3; D is uncertain. This clonotype was obtained from a woman aged 25 to 39 who had recovered from COVID-19. The CDR3 region has the DNA TGTGCCAGCAGCTTAAACATGGCCGATACGCAGTATTTT. It encodes CASSLNMADTQYF.